The sequence of this TCR beta chain was determined in a study of T cell responses to AZD1222 COVID-19 vaccine. The CDR3 runs 17 residues. V shed 2 bases and J 2 bases; nucleotides not matched to a gene: 6. Germline V CDR1 and CDR2: SEHNR, FQNEAQ (reference sequence). Repertoires were generated with immunoSEQ multiplex PCR, while TCRdb's copy carries only in-frame clones and drops some. The table shows some 150,000 clones, with about 88% occurring only once. This sample comprised peripheral blood, obtained after recovery from COVID-19. The source is an adult who had recovered from COVID-19. This sequence joins TRBV7-9 and TRBJ2-1; 10 bases agree with TRBD2. DNA for the CDR3: TGTGCCAGCAGCTTATGGCCGGGACTAGCGACCTACAATGAGCAGTTCTTC. Translated: CASSLWPGLATYNEQFF.